This T cell receptor beta chain was recovered during a study of identical twins. This clonotype was observed a handful of times. Antigen specificity is unknown. Germline assignment: CDR1 MNHEY and CDR2 SMNVEV (reference sequence). CDR3 size: 14 residues. Trimming shortened V by 2 bases and J by 7 bases, and 12 bases separated the two germline ends. The study's findings and limits: The more abundant beta clonotypes in cord blood had fewer insertions, and memory repertoires did not show this.

Template switching introduced a universal primer site, and the cDNA bore unique molecular identifiers. TCRdb re-called the 5' RACE reads through MiXCR, storing one row per CDR3 protein. The sample holds around 690,000 distinct CDR3 sequences; around 20% are singletons and the top ten take approximately 4.5%. These sequences were also reported in another study, on T cells expressing NK-cell markers. From that report: Of eight sequenced donors, seven were HCMV-seropositive and one HCMV-seronegative.

Sequenced sample: PBMCs. This chain uses TRBV27 with TRBJ2-1; possibly TRBD2 for D (6 bases). This sequence originates from a woman in her late teens or twenties in good health. The CDR3: CASSLGTLGNEQFF. CDR3 bases: TGTGCCAGCAGTTTAGGGACTCTGGGAAATGAGCAGTTCTTC.